This entry lists 6 T cell receptor beta chains sequenced from one sample in a study of cytomegalovirus exposure and HLA in healthy donors. A multiplex PCR was run with 60 Vbeta primers and 13 Jbeta primers. Sequencing was performed with immunoSEQ multiplex PCR; in TCRdb, only in-frame clones are kept and a portion is missing. Of around 150,000 clones in the sample, 65% to 85% were seen once. The source material was PBMCs. These receptors were obtained from a woman aged 25 to 39 in good health and CMV-seropositive.

The chain is built from TRBV2 and TRBJ1-3; D remains unclear. The CDR3 sequence is 12 residues long. CDR1 is SNHLY and CDR2 is FYNNEI in the germline V gene. V lost 8 bases to trimming and J lost 0 bases, with 5 bases between them. Written as DNA, the CDR3 is TGTGCCAGCGCGATCTCTGGAAACACCATATATTTT. Amino acid sequence: CASAISGNTIYF.

The chain employs TRBV4-1 and TRBJ2-1; D remains ambiguous. Germline values: CDR1 MGHRA, CDR2 YSYEKL. The V end lost 2 bases, the J end lost 9 bases, and 11 bases lay between the germline ends. This CDR3 comprises 13 residues. The CDR3 DNA reads TGCGCCAGCAGCCAAAATGGGCAAGGTGAGCAGTTCTTC. Translating it yields CASSQNGQGEQFF.

The chain employs TRBV7-6 and TRBJ2-7; weak D call: TRBD1 (6 bases). The germline V gene has CDR1 SGHVS and CDR2 FNYEAQ. This CDR3 is 15 amino acids long. Trimming cost V 4 bases and J 0 bases, with 13 bases left between them. The CDR3 protein is CASSSIRGSSYEQYF. The CDR3 DNA follows: TGTGCCAGCAGCTCCATCAGGGGTAGCTCCTACGAGCAGTACTTC.

The rearrangement links TRBV5-1 to TRBJ2-2; TRBD1 agrees at 7 bases. The trim removed 0 bases at V and 0 bases at J, leaving 5 bases unmatched. This CDR3 comprises 17 residues. CDR1 is SGHRS, CDR2 YFSETQ, per germline. The CDR3 nucleotides read TGCGCCAGCAGCTTGGGAACCGGGACAGCGAACACCGGGGAGCTGTTTTTT. Its translation is CASSLGTGTANTGELFF.

A single count supports this clone. The chain uses TRBV2 and TRBJ1-5; 10 bases match TRBD1. The germline gives CDR1 SNHLY, CDR2 FYNNEI. This CDR3 region has 17 residues. Unmatched junction bases numbered 14, after V lost 6 bases and J lost 6 bases. The chain's CDR3 is CASSSQETGGASQPQHF. Written as DNA, the CDR3 is TGTGCCAGCAGCTCCCAGGAGACAGGGGGCGCGAGTCAGCCCCAGCATTTT.

CDR3 residues: CASSWTGHYEQYF. The CDR3 coding sequence is TGCGCCAGCAGCTGGACAGGTCACTACGAGCAGTACTTC. The gene calls are TRBV5-1 and TRBJ2-7, with 7 positions matching TRBD1. Germline values: CDR1 SGHRS, CDR2 YFSETQ. The length of the CDR3 is 13 residues. After removal of 3 bases from V and 3 bases from J, the junction contained 3 bases not matched to a gene.